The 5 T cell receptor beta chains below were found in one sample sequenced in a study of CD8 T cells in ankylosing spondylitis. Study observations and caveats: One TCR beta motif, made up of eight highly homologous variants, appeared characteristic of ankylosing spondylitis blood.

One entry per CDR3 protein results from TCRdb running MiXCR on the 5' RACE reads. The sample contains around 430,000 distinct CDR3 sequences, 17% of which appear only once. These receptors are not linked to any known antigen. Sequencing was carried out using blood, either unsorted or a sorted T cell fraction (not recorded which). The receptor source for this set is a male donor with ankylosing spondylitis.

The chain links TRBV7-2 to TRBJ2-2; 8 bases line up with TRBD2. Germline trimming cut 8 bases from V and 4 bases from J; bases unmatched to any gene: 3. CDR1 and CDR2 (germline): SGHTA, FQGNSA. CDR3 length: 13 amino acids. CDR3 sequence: CASAAGVTGELFF. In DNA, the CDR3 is TGTGCCAGCGCAGCGGGAGTCACCGGGGAGCTGTTTTTT.

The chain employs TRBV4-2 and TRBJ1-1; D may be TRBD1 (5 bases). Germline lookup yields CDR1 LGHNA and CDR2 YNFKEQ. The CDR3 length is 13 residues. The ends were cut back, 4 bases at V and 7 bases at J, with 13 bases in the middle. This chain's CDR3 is CASSLRVEGEAFF. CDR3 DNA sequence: TGTGCCAGCAGCCTCAGGGTAGAAGGTGAAGCTTTCTTT.

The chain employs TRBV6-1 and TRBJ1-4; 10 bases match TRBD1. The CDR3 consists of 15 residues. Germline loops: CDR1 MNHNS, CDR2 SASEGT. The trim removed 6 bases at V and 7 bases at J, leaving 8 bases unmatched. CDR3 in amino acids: CASSGTGAKSEKLFF. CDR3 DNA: TGTGCCAGCAGCGGGACAGGGGCTAAAAGTGAAAAACTGTTTTTT.

The CDR3 DNA follows: TGTGCCAGCAGCTTTACGACGGACTCCTATGGCTACACCTTC. Amino acids: CASSFTTDSYGYTF. The J gene is TRBJ1-2, the V gene TRBV5-6; D is unclear. Between the trimmed V and J ends, which lost 2 bases and 4 bases, there was a span of 12 bases. Per the germline V gene, CDR1 is SGHDT and CDR2 is YYEEEE. The CDR3 is 14 residues long.

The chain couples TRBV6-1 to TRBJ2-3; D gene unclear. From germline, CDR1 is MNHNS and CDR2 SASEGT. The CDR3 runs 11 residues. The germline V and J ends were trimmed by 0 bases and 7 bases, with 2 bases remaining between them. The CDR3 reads CASSEANTQYF. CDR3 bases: TGTGCCAGCAGTGAAGCGAATACGCAGTATTTT.